The present T cell receptor (beta chain) was sequenced within a study of cytomegalovirus exposure and HLA in healthy donors. As concerns this clone: The sample contains more than one DNA sequence encoding this CDR3.

Germline V gives CDR1 SGDLS, CDR2 YYNGEE. The CDR3 consists of 13 residues. The V end was cut by 0 bases, the J end by 2 bases, with 5 bases between. At the time of sampling, donors were nominally healthy, though unrecorded immune exposures were likely. PCR employed 60 Vbeta and 13 Jbeta primers. Clones were sequenced by immunoSEQ multiplex PCR, and TCRdb holds only the in-frame ones, with some missing. This sample carries some 110,000 clones, with 2% to 2.5% going to the ten biggest clones. This chain links TRBV9 with TRBJ1-1; no reliable D call. The TCR comes from a middle-aged man in good health and CMV-seronegative. The sequencing sample was made of PBMCs. CDR3 sequence: CASSVGRNTEAFF. The CDR3 DNA reads as TGTGCCAGCAGCGTAGGGAGAAACACTGAAGCTTTCTTT. The full variable domain, completed using reference TRBV9 and TRBJ1-1, is DSGVTQTPKHLITATGQRVTLRCSPRSGDLSVYWYQQSLDQGLQFLIQYYNGEERAKGNILERFSAQQFPDLHSELNLSSLELGDSALYFCASSVGRNTEAFFGQGTRLTVV.